This TCR beta chain was recovered during a study of blood T cells in healthy people across ages. In the case of this clonotype: Its specificity is not known.

Study-level points and caveats: Observed TCR beta diversity showed a strong correlation with the percentage of naive T cells as measured by flow cytometry.

PCR was performed a second time for 7 to 11 cycles using a sample-barcoded 5' primer and a J-beta primer mix. TCRdb re-called the 5' RACE reads with MiXCR, one entry per CDR3 protein. The table shows around 970,000 distinct CDR3 sequences, with roughly half occurring only once. The ends were cut back, 5 bases at V and 8 bases at J, with 22 bases in the middle. CDR1 and CDR2 (germline): DFQATT, SNEGSKA (reference sequence). The CDR3 extends over 14 amino acids. The sequenced sample was blood. This chain joins TRBV20-1 and TRBJ2-7, with D perhaps matching TRBD1 or TRBD2 (6 bases each). This TCR derives from a woman aged 60-75 years in good health. The CDR3 bases are TGCAGTGCTGATCCACCAGGGGCCGGGAGTAAGCAGTACTTC. This gives the protein CSADPPGAGSKQYF.